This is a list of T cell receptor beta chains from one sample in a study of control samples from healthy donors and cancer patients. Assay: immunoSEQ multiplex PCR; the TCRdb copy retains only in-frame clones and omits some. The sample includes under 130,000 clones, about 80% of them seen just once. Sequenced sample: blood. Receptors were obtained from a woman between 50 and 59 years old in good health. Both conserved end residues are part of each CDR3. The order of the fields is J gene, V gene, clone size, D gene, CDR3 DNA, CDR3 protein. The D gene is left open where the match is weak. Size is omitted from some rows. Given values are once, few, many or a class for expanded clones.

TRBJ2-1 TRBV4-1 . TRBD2 TGCGCCAGCAGCCAAGATTTTCTAGCGGGAGACTCCTACAATGAGCAGTTCTTC CASSQDFLAGDSYNEQFF
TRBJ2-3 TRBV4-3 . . TGCGCCAGCAGCCAACGGGGGCCCGGACCCTTTAATCCAGATACGCAGTATTTT CASSQRGPGPFNPDTQYF
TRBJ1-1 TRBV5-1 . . TGCGCCAGCAGCCTCGGGGACCGAACTGAAGCTTTCTTT CASSLGDRTEAFF
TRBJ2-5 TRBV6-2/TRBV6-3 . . TGTGCCAGCAGTACCTTGCCGGGGGAGACCCAGTACTTC CASSTLPGETQYF
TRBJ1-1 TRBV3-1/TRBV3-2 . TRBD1 TGTGCCAGCAGCCAAGGGACAGGTGGCACTGAAGCTTTCTTT CASSQGTGGTEAFF
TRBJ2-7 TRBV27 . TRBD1 TGTGCCAGCAGTTCGCCGGGACAGTTGAGCTCCTACGAGCAGTACTTC CASSSPGQLSSYEQYF
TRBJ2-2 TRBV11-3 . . TGTGCCAGCAGCACCCAGGCGAACACCGGGGAGCTGTTTTTT CASSTQANTGELFF
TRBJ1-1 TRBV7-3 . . TGTGCCAGCAGCACCATAGTCGGGAGTGAAGCTTTCTTT CASSTIVGSEAFF
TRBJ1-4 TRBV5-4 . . TGTGCCAGCAGCTTGGAAGCGACAGACGAAAAACTGTTTTTT CASSLEATDEKLFF
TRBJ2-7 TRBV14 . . TGTGCCAGCAGCCAAGTCGGGCAGGGTAACTACGAGCAGTACTTC CASSQVGQGNYEQYF
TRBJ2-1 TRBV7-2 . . TGTGCCAGCAGCTTAGACAGTAACAATGAGCAGTTCTTC CASSLDSNNEQFF
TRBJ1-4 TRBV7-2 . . TGTGCCAGCAGCTCATCCGGGTTAAGGGATGAAAAACTGTTTTTT CASSSSGLRDEKLFF
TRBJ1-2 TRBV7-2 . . TGTGCCAGCAGCACCTCAAGGGTTGGTGGCTACACCTTC CASSTSRVGGYTF
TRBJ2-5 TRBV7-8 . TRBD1 TGTGCCAGCAGCCCACGGACAGGTCAGCAAGAGACCCAGTACTTC CASSPRTGQQETQYF
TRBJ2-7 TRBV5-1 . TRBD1 TGCGCCAGCAGCCTGGACAGGGCCCCTAGAGAGCAGTACTTC CASSLDRAPREQYF
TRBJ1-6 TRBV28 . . TGTGCCAGCAGTTTATCGCACTTCACTTTTAATTCACCCCTCCACTTT CASSLSHFTFNSPLHF
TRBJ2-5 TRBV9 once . TGTGCCAGCAGCGTAGGAACGGGTGGGGGCACAGAGACCCAGTACTTC CASSVGTGGGTETQYF
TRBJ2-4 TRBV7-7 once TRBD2 TGTGCTAGCAGCTCGACTAGCGAGATAGCCAAAAACATTCAGTACTTC CASSSTSEIAKNIQYF
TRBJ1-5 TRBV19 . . TGTGCCAGTAGTACCGATTGGGCCCAGCCCCAGCATTTT CASSTDWAQPQHF
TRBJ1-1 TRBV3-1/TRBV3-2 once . TGTGCCAGCAGCCAAGGGCCGACGAACACTGAAGCTTTCTTT CASSQGPTNTEAFF
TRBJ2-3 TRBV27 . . TGTGCCAGCAGTTTAGGGAACGTAAGAGATACGCAGTATTTT CASSLGNVRDTQYF
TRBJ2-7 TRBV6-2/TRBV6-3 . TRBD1 TGTGCCAGCAGTCCGCCCCCGGGACAGGGCAGCTACGAGCAGTACTTC CASSPPPGQGSYEQYF
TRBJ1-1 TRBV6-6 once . TGTGCCACCACCGACGGAGACACTGAAGCTTTCTTT CATTDGDTEAFF
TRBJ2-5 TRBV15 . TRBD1 TGTGCCACCAGCAGAGATTCTGACAGGGGGGAGACCCAGTACTTC CATSRDSDRGETQYF
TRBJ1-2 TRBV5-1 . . TGCGCCAGCAGCCCGTCTCGGGGAGAGGATGGCTACACCTTC CASSPSRGEDGYTF
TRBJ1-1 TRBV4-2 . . TGTGCCAGCAGCCAAGATCTGGCAGGTGAAGCTTTCTTT CASSQDLAGEAFF
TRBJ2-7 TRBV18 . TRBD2 TGTGCCAGCTCACCCGGGACTAGCGGTTCCTACGAGCAGTACTTC CASSPGTSGSYEQYF
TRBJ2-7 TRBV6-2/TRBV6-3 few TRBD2 TGTGCCAGCAGCACGCTAGCGGGGGTAGAGCAGTACTTC CASSTLAGVEQYF